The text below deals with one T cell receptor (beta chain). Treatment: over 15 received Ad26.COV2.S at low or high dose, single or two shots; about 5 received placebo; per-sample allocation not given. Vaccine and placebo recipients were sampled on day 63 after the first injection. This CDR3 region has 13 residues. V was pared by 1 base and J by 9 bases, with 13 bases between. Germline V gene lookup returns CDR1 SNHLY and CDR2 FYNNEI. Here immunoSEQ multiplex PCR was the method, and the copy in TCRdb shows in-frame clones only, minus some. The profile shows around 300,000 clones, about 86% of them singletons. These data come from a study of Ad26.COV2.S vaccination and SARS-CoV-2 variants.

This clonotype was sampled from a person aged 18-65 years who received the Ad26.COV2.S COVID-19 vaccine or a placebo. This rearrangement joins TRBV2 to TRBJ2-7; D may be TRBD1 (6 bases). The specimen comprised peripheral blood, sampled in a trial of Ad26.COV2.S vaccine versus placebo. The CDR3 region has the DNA TGTGCCAGCAGTGAAGAGCGGACAGTAGCGCAGTACTTC. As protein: CASSEERTVAQYF.